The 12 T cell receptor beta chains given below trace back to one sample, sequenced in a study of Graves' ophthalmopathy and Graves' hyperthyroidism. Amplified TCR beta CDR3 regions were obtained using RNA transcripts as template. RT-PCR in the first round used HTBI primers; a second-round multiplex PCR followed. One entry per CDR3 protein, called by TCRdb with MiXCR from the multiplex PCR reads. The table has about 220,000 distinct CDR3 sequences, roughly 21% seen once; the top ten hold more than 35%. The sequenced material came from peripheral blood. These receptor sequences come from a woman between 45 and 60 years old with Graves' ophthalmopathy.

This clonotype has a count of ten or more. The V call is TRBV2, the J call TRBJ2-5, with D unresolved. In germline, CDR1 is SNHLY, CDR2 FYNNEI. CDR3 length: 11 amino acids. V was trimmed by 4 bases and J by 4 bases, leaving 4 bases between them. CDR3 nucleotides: TGTGCCAGCAGTGTGCGAGAGACCCAGTACTTC. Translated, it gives CASSVRETQYF.

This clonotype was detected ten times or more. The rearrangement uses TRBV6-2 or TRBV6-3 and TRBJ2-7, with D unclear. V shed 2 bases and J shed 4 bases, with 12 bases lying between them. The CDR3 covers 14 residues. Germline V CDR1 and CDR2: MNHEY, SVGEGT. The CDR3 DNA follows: TGTGCCAGCAGTTACAACGGACGAGTGTACGAGCAGTACTTC. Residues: CASSYNGRVYEQYF.

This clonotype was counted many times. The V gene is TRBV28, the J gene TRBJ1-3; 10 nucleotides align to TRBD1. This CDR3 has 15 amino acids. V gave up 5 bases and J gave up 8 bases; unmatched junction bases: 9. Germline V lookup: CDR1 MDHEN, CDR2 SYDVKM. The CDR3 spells CASSGPGQGTDTIYF. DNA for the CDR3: TGTGCCAGCAGTGGACCGGGACAGGGGACGGACACCATATATTTT.

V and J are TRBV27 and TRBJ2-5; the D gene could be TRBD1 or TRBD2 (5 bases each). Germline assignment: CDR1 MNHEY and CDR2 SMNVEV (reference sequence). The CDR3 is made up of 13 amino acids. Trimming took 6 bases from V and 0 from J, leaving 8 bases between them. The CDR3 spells CASRRGNQETQYF. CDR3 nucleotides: TGTGCCAGCAGGAGGGGAAACCAAGAGACCCAGTACTTC.

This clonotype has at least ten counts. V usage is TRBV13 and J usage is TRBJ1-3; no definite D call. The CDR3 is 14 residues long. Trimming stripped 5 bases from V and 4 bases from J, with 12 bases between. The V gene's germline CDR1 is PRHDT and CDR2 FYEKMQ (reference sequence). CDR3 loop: CASSHPTVGNTIYF. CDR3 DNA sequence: TGTGCCAGCAGCCACCCGACCGTAGGAAACACCATATATTTT.

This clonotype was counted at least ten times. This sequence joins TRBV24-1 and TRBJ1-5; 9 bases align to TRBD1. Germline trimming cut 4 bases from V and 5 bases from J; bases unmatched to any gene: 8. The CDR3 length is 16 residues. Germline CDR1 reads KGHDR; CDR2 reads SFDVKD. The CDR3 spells CATSEGATGGHQPQHF. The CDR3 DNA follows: TGTGCCACCAGTGAGGGAGCGACAGGGGGTCATCAGCCCCAGCATTTT.

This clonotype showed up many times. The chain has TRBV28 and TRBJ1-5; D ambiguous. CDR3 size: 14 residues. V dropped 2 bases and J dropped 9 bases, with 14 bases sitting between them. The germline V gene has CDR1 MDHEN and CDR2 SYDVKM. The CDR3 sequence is CASSLSFKDRPQHF. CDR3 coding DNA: TGTGCCAGCAGTTTAAGTTTTAAGGATCGGCCCCAGCATTTT.

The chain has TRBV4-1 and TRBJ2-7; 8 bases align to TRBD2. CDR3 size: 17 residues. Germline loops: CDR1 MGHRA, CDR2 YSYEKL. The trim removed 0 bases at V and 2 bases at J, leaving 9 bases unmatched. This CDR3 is CASSQDRGAGVPYEQYF. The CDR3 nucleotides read TGCGCCAGCAGCCAAGATCGAGGAGCGGGAGTCCCCTACGAGCAGTACTTC.

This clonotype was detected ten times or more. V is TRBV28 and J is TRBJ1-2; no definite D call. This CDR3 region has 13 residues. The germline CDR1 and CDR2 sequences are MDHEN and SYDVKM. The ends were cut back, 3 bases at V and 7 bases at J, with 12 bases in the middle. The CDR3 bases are TGTGCCAGCAGTTTGAATCACCGGGGTGGCTACACCTTC. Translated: CASSLNHRGGYTF.

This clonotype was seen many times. In DNA form, the CDR3 reads TGTGCCAGCAGCTATCGGCGGGAGACCGTCCATGAGCAGTACTTC. Amino acids: CASSYRRETVHEQYF. The chain has TRBV7-6 and TRBJ2-7; 7 nucleotides match TRBD2. The CDR3 loop spans 15 amino acids. The V and J ends lost 4 bases and 7 bases, in that order; junction bases with no gene match: 13. Germline assignment: CDR1 SGHVS and CDR2 FNYEAQ.

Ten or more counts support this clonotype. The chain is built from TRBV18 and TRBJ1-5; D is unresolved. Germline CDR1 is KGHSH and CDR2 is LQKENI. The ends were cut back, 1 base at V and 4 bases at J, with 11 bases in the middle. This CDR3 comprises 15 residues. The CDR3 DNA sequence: TGTGCCAGCTCACCACGGGCATCGCCTAATCAGCCCCAGCATTTT. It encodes CASSPRASPNQPQHF.

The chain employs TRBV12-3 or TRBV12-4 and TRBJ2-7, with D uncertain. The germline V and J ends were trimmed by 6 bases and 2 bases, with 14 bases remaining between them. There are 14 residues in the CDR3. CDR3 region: CASSRHGYPYEQYF. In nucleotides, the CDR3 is TGTGCCAGCAGCCGGCATGGATATCCCTACGAGCAGTACTTC.